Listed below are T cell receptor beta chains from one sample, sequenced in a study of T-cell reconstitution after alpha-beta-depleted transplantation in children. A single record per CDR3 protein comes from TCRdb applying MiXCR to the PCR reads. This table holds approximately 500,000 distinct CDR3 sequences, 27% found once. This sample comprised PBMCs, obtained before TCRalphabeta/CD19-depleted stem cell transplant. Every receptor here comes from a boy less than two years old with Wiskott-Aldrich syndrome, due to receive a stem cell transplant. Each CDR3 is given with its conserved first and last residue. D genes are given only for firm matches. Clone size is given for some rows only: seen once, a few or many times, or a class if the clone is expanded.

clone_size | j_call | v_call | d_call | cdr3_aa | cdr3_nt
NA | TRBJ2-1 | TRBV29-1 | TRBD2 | CSADSGRTYNEQFF | TGCAGCGCGGATAGCGGGAGGACCTACAATGAGCAGTTCTTC
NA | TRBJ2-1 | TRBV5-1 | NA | CASSQQAGSPNEQFF | TGCGCCAGCAGCCAGCAAGCCGGGAGTCCCAATGAGCAGTTCTTC
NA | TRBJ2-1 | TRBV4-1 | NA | CASSREFDNEQFF | TGCGCCAGCAGCCGAGAATTTGACAATGAGCAGTTCTTC
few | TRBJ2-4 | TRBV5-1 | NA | CASSPDGEVQYF | TGCGCCAGCAGCCCTGATGGAGAAGTTCAGTACTTC
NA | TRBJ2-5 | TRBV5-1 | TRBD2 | CASSLETSGSETQYF | TGCGCCAGCAGCTTGGAGACTAGCGGGTCGGAGACCCAGTACTTC
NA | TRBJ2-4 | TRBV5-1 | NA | CASSASPGPLKEGQF | TGCGCCAGCAGCGCGAGTCCGGGACCCCTAAAGGAAGGGCAGTTC
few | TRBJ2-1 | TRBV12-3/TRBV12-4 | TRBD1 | CASSSRGLWRNEQFF | TGTGCCAGCAGTTCCAGGGGGCTCTGGAGGAATGAGCAGTTCTTC
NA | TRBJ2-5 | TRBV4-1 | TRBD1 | CASSQPGQAPFLIQETQYF | TGCGCCAGCAGCCAACCGGGACAGGCGCCCTTCCTAATCCAAGAGACCCAGTACTTC
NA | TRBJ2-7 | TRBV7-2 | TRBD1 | CASSPGGTGSHEQYF | TGTGCCAGCAGCCCAGGGGGGACAGGGTCCCACGAGCAGTACTTC
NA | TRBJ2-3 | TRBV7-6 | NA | CASSSFISPTDTQYF | TGTGCCAGCAGCTCGTTTATATCCCCCACAGATACGCAGTATTTT
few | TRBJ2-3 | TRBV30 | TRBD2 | CAWSLGTRGGRDTQYF | TGTGCCTGGAGTTTGGGTACACGCGGGGGGAGAGATACGCAGTATTTT
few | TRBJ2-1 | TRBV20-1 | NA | CSAAGAWDEQFF | TGCAGTGCTGCCGGGGCATGGGATGAGCAGTTCTTC
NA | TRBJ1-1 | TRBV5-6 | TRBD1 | CASSHGTGRANTEAFF | TGTGCCAGCAGCCACGGGACAGGGCGAGCGAACACTGAAGCTTTCTTT
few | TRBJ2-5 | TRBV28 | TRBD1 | CASTGQGAEETQYF | TGTGCCAGCACCGGACAGGGGGCGGAGGAGACCCAGTACTTC
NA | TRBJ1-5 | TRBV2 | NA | CASSARSSRNQPQHF | TGTGCCAGCAGTGCCCGGAGCTCCCGAAATCAGCCCCAGCATTTT
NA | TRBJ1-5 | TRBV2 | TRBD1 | CASSVETGRGRIQPQHF | TGTGCCAGCAGTGTGGAGACAGGGCGGGGTCGTATTCAGCCCCAGCATTTT
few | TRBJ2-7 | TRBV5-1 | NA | CASSADSLYEQYF | TGCGCCAGCAGCGCCGACAGTCTCTACGAGCAGTACTTC
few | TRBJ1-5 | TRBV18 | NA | CASSPRDRSSNQPQHF | TGTGCCAGCTCACCGCGCGACAGGAGTAGCAATCAGCCCCAGCATTTT
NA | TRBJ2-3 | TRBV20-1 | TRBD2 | CSAETSGASTDTQYF | TGCAGTGCCGAAACTAGCGGAGCAAGCACAGATACGCAGTATTTT
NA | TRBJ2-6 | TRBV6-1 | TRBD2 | CASTFGGSGANVLTF | TGTGCCAGCACCTTCGGGGGGTCTGGGGCCAACGTCCTGACTTTC
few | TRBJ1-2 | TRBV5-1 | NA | CASSLPSNYGYTF | TGCGCCAGCAGCTTACCTTCTAACTATGGCTACACCTTC
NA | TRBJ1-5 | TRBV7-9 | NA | CASSLDKNQPQHF | TGTGCCAGCAGCCTGGATAAGAATCAGCCCCAGCATTTT
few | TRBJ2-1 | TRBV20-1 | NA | CSARVPSITYNEQFF | TGCAGTGCTAGAGTCCCTAGCATTACCTACAATGAGCAGTTCTTC
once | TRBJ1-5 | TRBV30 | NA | CAWGTSTAQPQHF | TGTGCCTGGGGGACATCGACGGCTCAGCCCCAGCATTTT
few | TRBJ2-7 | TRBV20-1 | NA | CSARGREQYF | TGCAGTGCTCGAGGGCGGGAGCAGTACTTC
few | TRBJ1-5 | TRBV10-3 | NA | CAISESGGDQPQHF | TGTGCCATCAGTGAGTCTGGAGGAGATCAGCCCCAGCATTTT
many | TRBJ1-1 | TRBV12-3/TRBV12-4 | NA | CASSLGGGKTEAFF | TGTGCCAGCAGTTTAGGGGGGGGGAAGACTGAAGCTTTCTTT
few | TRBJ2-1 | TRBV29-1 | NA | CSVAAKVGNEQFF | TGCAGCGTTGCAGCGAAAGTGGGGAATGAGCAGTTCTTC
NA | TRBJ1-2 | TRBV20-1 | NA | CSARDMNNNFHGYTF | TGCAGTGCTAGAGATATGAACAATAACTTTCATGGCTACACCTTC
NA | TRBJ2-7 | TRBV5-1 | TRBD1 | CASSLDRVKQYF | TGCGCCAGCAGCCTAGACAGGGTAAAGCAGTACTTC
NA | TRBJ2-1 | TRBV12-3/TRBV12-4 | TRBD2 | CASILGGLAGLNEQFF | TGTGCCAGCATCCTAGGGGGACTAGCGGGGTTAAATGAGCAGTTCTTC
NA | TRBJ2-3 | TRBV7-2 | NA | CASSSAPTDTQYF | TGTGCCAGCAGCTCGGCCCCTACAGATACGCAGTATTTT
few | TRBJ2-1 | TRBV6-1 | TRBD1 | CASSPTTGLGNEQFF | TGTGCCAGCAGTCCAACGACAGGGTTGGGGAATGAGCAGTTCTTC
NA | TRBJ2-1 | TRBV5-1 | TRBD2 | CASSFVAGGPGNEQFF | TGCGCCAGCAGCTTCGTAGCGGGAGGGCCGGGCAATGAGCAGTTCTTC
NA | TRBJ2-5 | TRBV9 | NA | CASSVGTPAGTQYF | TGTGCCAGCAGCGTAGGGACGCCGGCCGGGACCCAGTACTTC
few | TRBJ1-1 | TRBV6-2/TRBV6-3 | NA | CASSTTSFTEAFF | TGTGCCAGCAGTACGACTAGTTTTACTGAAGCTTTCTTT
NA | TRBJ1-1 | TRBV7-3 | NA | CASSLTGGGQAEAFF | TGTGCCAGCAGCTTAACTGGGGGGGGGCAGGCTGAAGCTTTCTTT
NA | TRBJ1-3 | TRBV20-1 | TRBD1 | CSADHPTGGIRNTIYF | TGCAGTGCGGACCATCCGACAGGGGGCATCAGAAACACCATATATTTT
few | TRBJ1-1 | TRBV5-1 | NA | CASSLVAGRAEAFF | TGCGCCAGCAGCTTGGTAGCGGGGAGGGCTGAAGCTTTCTTT
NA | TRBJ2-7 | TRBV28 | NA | CASRHPGTSYEQYF | TGTGCCAGCAGACATCCGGGAACATCCTACGAGCAGTACTTC
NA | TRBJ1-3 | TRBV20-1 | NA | CSALSDASSGNTIYF | TGCAGTGCCCTGTCGGACGCGAGCTCTGGAAACACCATATATTTT
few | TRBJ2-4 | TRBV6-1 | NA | CASRGGPAKNIQYF | TGTGCCAGCAGGGGCGGGCCTGCCAAAAACATTCAGTACTTC
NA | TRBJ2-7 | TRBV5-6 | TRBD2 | CASSFRTSGIYEQYF | TGTGCCAGCAGCTTTAGGACTAGCGGGATCTACGAGCAGTACTTC
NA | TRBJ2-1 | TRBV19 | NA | CASTPRRERGEQFF | TGTGCCAGTACCCCACGTCGGGAGAGAGGTGAGCAGTTCTTC
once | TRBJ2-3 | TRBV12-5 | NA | CASGLAVAGDTQYF | TGTGCTAGTGGTTTGGCAGTAGCAGGGGATACGCAGTATTTT
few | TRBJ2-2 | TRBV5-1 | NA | CASSLALVGNTGELFF | TGCGCCAGCAGCTTGGCCCTAGTAGGGAACACCGGGGAGCTGTTTTTT
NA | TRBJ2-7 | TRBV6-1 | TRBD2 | CASSEGLADYEQYF | TGTGCCAGCAGTGAGGGACTAGCGGACTACGAGCAGTACTTC
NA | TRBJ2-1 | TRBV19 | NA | CASSPLPGQSSYNEQFF | TGTGCCAGTAGTCCTCTACCGGGACAAAGCTCCTACAATGAGCAGTTCTTC
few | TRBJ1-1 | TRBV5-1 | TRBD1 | CASSEWDSLNTEAFF | TGCGCCAGCAGCGAGTGGGACAGTTTGAACACTGAAGCTTTCTTT